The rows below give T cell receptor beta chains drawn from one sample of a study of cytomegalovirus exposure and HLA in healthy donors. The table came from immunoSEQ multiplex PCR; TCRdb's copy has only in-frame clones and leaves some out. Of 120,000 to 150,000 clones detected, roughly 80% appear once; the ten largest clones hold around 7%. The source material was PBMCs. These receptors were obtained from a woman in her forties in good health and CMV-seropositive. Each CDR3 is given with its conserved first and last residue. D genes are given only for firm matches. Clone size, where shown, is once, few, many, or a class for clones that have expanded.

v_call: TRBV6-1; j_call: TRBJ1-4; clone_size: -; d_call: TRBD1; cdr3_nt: TGTGCCAGCAGTGACCAGGACAGGGGATTGGCAACTAATGAAAAACTGTTTTTT; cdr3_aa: CASSDQDRGLATNEKLFF
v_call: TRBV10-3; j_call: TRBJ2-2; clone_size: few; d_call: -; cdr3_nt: TGTGCCATCACCAGCAAAGAGGCCCCCGGGGAGCTGTTTTTT; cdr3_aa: CAITSKEAPGELFF
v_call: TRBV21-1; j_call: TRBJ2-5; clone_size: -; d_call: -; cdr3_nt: TGTGCCAGCAGCCTTCGGACAGGGAGATCAAAGACCCAGTACTTC; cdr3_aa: CASSLRTGRSKTQYF
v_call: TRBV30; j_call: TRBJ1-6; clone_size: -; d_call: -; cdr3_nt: TGTGCCTGGAGTAAGGGAGTGGATAATTCACCCCTCCACTTT; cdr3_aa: CAWSKGVDNSPLHF
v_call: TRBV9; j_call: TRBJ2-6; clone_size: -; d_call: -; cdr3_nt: TGTGCCAGCAGCGTAACGGGACACTCCTCTGGGGCCAACGTCCTGACTTTT; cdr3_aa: CASSVTGHSSGANVLTF
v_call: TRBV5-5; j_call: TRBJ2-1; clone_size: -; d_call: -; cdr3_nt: TGTGCCAGCAGCTTGGAACACCAATACAATGAGCAGTTCTTC; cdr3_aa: CASSLEHQYNEQFF
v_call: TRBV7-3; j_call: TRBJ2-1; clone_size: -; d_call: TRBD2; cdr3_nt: TGTGCCAGCAGCTTAGCGGTAGCGGGGTTAAATGAGCAGTTCTTC; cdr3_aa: CASSLAVAGLNEQFF
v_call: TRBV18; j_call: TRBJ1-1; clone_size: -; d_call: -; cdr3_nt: TGTGCCAGCTCACCCGTTGAGGACACTGAAGCTTTCTTT; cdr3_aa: CASSPVEDTEAFF
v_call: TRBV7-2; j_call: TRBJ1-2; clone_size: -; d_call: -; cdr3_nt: TGCGCCAGCAGCTTCAACAGGCCCCCTAACGACTATGGCTACACCTTC; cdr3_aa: CASSFNRPPNDYGYTF
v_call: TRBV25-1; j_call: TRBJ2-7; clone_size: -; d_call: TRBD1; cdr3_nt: TGTGCCAGCAGTCCGCGGACAGGGGGCTTTAACGAGCAGTACTTC; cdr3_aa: CASSPRTGGFNEQYF
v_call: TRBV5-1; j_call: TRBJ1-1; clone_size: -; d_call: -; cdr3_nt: TGCGCCAGCAGCTGGACACGACAGACTGAAGCTTTCTTT; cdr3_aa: CASSWTRQTEAFF
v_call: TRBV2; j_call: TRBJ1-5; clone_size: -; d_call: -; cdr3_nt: TGTGCCAGCAATGCGGCAGGGGGCAATCAGCCCCAGCATTTT; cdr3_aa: CASNAAGGNQPQHF
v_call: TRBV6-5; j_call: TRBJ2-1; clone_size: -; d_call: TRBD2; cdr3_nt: TGTGCCAGCAGTTATGGGACTAGCGGGTACAATGAGCAGTTCTTC; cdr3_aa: CASSYGTSGYNEQFF
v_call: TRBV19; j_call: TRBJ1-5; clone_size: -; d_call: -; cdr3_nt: TGTGCCAGTAGTATAAACAGTGGAGGGAATCAGCCCCAGCATTTT; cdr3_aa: CASSINSGGNQPQHF
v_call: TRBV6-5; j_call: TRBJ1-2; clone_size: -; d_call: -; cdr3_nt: TGTGCCAGCTCCCCGACGGCGGCTGCTGGCTACACCTTC; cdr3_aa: CASSPTAAAGYTF